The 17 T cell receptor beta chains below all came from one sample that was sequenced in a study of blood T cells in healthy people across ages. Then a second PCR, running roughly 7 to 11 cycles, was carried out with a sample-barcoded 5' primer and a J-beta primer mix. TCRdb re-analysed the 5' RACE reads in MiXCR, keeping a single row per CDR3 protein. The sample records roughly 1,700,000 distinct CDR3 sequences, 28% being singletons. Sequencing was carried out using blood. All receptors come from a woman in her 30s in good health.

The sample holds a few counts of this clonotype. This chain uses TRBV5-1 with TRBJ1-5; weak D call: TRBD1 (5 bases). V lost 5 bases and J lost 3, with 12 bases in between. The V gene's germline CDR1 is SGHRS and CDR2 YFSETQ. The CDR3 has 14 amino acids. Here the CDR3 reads CASRQGTDNQPQHF. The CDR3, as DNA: TGCGCCAGCAGGCAGGGAACAGACAATCAGCCCCAGCATTTT. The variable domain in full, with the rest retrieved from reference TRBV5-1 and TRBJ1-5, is KAGVTQTPRYLIKTRGQQVTLSCSPISGHRSVSWYQQTPGQGLQFLFEYFSETQRNKGNFPGRFSGRQFSNSRSEMNVSTLELGDSALYLCASRQGTDNQPQHFGDGTRLSIL.

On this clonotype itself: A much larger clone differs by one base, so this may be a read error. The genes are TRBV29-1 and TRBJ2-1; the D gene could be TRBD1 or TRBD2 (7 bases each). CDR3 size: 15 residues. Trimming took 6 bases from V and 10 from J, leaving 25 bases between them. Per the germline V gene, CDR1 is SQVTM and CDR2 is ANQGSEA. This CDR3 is CSVKGGETGKYEQFF. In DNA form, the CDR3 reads TGCAGCGTGAAAGGGGGGGAGACAGGGAAATACGAGCAGTTCTTC.

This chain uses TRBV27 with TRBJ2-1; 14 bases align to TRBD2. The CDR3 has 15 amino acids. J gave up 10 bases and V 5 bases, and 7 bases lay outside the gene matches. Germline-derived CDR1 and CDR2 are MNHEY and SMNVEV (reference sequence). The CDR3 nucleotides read TGTGCCAGCAGTCCGGGACTAGCGGGAGTTAGAGAGCAGTTCTTC. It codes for CASSPGLAGVREQFF.

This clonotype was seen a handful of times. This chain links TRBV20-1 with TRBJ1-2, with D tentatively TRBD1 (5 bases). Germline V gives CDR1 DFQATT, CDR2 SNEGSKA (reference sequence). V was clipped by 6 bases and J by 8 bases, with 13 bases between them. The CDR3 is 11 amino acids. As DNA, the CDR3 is TGCAGTGCACGGGACGCATACGGCTACACCTTC. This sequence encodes CSARDAYGYTF.

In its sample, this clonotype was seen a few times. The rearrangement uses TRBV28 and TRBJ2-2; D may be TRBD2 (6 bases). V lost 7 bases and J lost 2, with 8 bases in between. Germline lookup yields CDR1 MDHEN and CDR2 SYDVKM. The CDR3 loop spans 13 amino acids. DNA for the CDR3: TGTGCCAGCACGGGGGTAAACACCGGGGAGCTGTTTTTT. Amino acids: CASTGVNTGELFF.

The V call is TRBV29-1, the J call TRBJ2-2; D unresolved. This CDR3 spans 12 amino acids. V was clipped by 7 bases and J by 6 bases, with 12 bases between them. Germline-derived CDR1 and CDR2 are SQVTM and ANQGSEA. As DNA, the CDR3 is TGCAGCGCCCCCACGGGCCCCGGGGAGCTGTTTTTT. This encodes CSAPTGPGELFF.

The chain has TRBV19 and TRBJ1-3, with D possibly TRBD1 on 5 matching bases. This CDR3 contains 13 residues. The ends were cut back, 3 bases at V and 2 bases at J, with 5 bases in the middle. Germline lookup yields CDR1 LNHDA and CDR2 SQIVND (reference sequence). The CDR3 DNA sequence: TGTGCCAGTAGTATGGGGGCTGGAAACACCATATATTTT. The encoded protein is CASSMGAGNTIYF.

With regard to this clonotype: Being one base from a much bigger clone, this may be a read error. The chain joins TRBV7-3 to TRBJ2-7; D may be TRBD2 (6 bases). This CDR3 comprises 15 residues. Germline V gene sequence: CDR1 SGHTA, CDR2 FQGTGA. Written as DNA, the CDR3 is TGTGCCAGCAGCCGGGGGTTGGGGCCTACCTACAAGCAGTACTTC. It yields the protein CASSRGLGPTYKQYF.

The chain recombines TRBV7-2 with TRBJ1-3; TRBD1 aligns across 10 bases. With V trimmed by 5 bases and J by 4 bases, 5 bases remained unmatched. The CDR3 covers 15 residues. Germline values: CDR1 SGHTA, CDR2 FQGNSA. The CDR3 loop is CASSPRQGAGNTIYF. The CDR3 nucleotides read TGTGCCAGCAGCCCTCGACAGGGGGCGGGAAACACCATATATTTT.

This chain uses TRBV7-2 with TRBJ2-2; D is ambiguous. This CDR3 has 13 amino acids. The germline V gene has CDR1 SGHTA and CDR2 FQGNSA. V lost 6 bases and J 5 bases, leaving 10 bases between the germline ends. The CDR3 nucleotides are TGTGCCAGCAGTCCCGGAGTGACCGGGGAGCTGTTTTTT. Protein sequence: CASSPGVTGELFF.

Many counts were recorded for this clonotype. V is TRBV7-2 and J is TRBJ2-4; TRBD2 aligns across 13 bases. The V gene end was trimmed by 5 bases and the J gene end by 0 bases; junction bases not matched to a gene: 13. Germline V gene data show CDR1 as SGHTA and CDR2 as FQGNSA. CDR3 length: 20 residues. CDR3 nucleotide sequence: TGTGCCAGCAGCCCACGAGGCACTAGCGGGGGGGTAATAGCCAAAAACATTCAGTACTTC. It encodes CASSPRGTSGGVIAKNIQYF.

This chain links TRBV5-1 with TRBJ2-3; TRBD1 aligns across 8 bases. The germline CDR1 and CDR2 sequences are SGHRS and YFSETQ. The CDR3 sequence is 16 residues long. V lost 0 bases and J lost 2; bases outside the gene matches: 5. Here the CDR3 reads CASSLDPGQATDTQYF. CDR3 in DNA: TGCGCCAGCAGCTTGGATCCGGGACAGGCCACAGATACGCAGTATTTT.

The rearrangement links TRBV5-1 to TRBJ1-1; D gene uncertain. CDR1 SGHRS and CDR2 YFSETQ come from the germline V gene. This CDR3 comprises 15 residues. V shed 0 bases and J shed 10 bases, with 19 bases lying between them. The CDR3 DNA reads TGCGCCAGCAGCTTGGCCGTCGGCCTGGTTAACGGAGCTTTCTTT. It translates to CASSLAVGLVNGAFF.

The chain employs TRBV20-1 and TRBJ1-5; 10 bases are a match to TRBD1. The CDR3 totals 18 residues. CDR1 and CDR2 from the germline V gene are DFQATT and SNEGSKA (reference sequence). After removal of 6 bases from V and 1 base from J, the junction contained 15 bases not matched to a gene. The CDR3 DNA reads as TGCAGTGCAAAGAGGGGGGGACAGGGGCTGAGGAGCAATCAGCCCCAGCATTTT. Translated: CSAKRGGQGLRSNQPQHF.

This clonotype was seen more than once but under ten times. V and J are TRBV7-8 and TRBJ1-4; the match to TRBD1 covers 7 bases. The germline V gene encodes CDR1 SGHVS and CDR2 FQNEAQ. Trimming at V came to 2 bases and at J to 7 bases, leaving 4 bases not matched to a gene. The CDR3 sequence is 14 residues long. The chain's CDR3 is CASSLIGGGEKLFF. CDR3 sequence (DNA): TGTGCCAGCAGCTTAATAGGGGGCGGTGAAAAACTGTTTTTT.

CDR3 residues: CASSPSLAGANVLTF. CDR3 sequence (DNA): TGCGCCAGCAGCCCCAGTCTGGCTGGGGCCAACGTCCTGACTTTC. The chain has TRBV5-1 and TRBJ2-6; D remains ambiguous. The CDR3 runs to 15 residues. V lost 4 bases, J lost 2 bases, and 10 bases lay in between. Per germline, CDR1 SGHRS and CDR2 YFSETQ.

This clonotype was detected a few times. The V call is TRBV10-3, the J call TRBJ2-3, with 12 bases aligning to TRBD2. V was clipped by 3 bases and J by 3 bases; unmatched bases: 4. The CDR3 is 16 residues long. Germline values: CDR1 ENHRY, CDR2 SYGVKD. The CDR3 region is CAISDLAGGRTDTQYF. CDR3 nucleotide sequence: TGTGCCATCAGTGATCTAGCGGGGGGGCGGACAGATACGCAGTATTTT.